The clone carrying this T cell receptor (beta chain) was seen a few times. Antigen specificity is unknown. The source of the sample is a study of early T cells in non-severe SARS-CoV-2 infection. As for the study in general: Sequencing of unsorted whole blood was done on bulk RNA, leaving chains unpaired.

cDNA molecules, individually, were tagged with unique molecular identifiers. TCRdb reprocessed the 5' RACE reads with MiXCR, giving one entry per CDR3 protein. The sample consists of fewer than 110,000 distinct CDR3 sequences, over 8.5% of them appearing once. The study, taken as a whole, reports: The matching step, a VDJdb search, favored anti-spike CD8 responses and missed private and CD4 specificities.

This CDR3 spans 13 amino acids. V lost 6 bases to trimming and J lost 10 bases; unmatched junction nucleotides: 9. CDR1 is DFQATT, CDR2 SNEGSKA, per germline (reference sequence). This sequence originates from an adult who was a healthcare worker with PCR-confirmed SARS-CoV-2 infection or an uninfected control (not recorded which). V usage is TRBV20-1 and J usage is TRBJ1-5, with 10 positions matching TRBD1. Specimen: whole blood. The CDR3 region is CSAPGQGMFPQHF. CDR3 nucleotide sequence: TGCAGTGCGCCGGGACAGGGGATGTTCCCCCAGCATTTT.